This T cell receptor (beta chain) appears in the sequencing data of a study of T cells in women clearing cervical HPV infection. As for this clone: Read coverage stops 3 residues before the CDR3 terminus; the germline J gene supplies the remainder.

The CDR3 totals 15 residues. Germline CDR1 is SGHDT and CDR2 is YYEEEE. Assay: immunoSEQ multiplex PCR; the TCRdb copy retains only in-frame clones and omits some. Recorded for this sample: some 30,000 clones. The J gene is TRBJ2-3, the V gene TRBV5-6; D ambiguous. The source is a woman aged 18 to 69 with a cervical HPV16 infection that either progressed to CIN3+ or cleared (not recorded which). The source material was blood buffy coat. The DNA read from the CDR3 is TGTGCCAGCAGCTTGGGGCAATATAGCAATCAGCCG. Encoded protein: CASSLGQYSNQP. The whole CDR3 sequence is CASSLGQYSNQPQYF. Supplemented by reference TRBV5-6 and TRBJ2-3, the full variable domain reads DAGVTQSPTHLIKTRGQQVTLRCSPKSGHDTVSWYQQALGQGPQFIFQYYEEEERQRGNFPDRFSGHQFPNYSSELNVNALLLGDSALYLCASSLGQYSNQPQYFGPGTRLTVL.